Listed below are T cell receptor beta chains from one sample, sequenced in a study of T-cell memory formation after mild COVID-19. One entry per CDR3 protein, called by TCRdb with MiXCR from the 5' RACE reads. The sample shows some 330,000 distinct CDR3 sequences, around a fifth of them seen only once. The sample comprised PBMCs or a T cell subset sorted from them (not recorded which). Source of these receptors: an adult woman who had mild COVID-19 (a few samples of this study predate the infection). Cell type and time point are not known. The CDR3 runs from the conserved cysteine through the conserved F or W. D genes are given only for firm matches. Clone size is given for some rows only: seen once, a few or many times, or a class if the clone is expanded.

CDR3 length: 14; D gene: .; V gene: TRBV19; clone size: .; J gene: TRBJ2-7; CDR3 protein: CASSQDMGVYEQYF; CDR3 DNA: TGTGCCAGTAGCCAGGATATGGGTGTTTACGAGCAGTACTTC
CDR3 length: 13; D gene: .; V gene: TRBV27; clone size: few; J gene: TRBJ2-1; CDR3 protein: CASSLRLPGEQFF; CDR3 DNA: TGTGCCAGCAGTCTTCGACTCCCCGGTGAGCAGTTCTTC
CDR3 length: 15; D gene: .; V gene: TRBV4-3; clone size: few; J gene: TRBJ2-1; CDR3 protein: CASSPRPVVNNEQFF; CDR3 DNA: TGCGCCAGCAGCCCCCGCCCGGTTGTCAACAATGAGCAGTTCTTC
CDR3 length: 13; D gene: .; V gene: TRBV15; clone size: .; J gene: TRBJ2-7; CDR3 protein: CATSLRRVYEQYF; CDR3 DNA: TGTGCCACCAGCCTGAGAAGGGTCTACGAGCAGTACTTC
CDR3 length: 16; D gene: TRBD1; V gene: TRBV6-5; clone size: .; J gene: TRBJ1-1; CDR3 protein: CASTKLAGQGNTEAFF; CDR3 DNA: TGTGCCAGCACCAAACTAGCGGGACAGGGGAACACTGAAGCTTTCTTT
CDR3 length: 16; D gene: TRBD2; V gene: TRBV24-1; clone size: .; J gene: TRBJ2-1; CDR3 protein: CATSDAGLAGGHEQFF; CDR3 DNA: TGTGCCACCAGTGATGCGGGACTAGCGGGGGGGCATGAGCAGTTCTTC
CDR3 length: 15; D gene: .; V gene: TRBV9; clone size: few; J gene: TRBJ1-2; CDR3 protein: CASSVGWAGTYGYTF; CDR3 DNA: TGTGCCAGCAGCGTAGGTTGGGCAGGGACCTATGGCTACACCTTC
CDR3 length: 15; D gene: .; V gene: TRBV23-1; clone size: .; J gene: TRBJ2-3; CDR3 protein: CASPSSLTSTDTQYF; CDR3 DNA: TGCGCCAGCCCGTCTTCCCTTACTAGCACAGATACGCAGTATTTT
CDR3 length: 12; D gene: .; V gene: TRBV5-4; clone size: many; J gene: TRBJ2-3; CDR3 protein: CASSFSGLGQYF; CDR3 DNA: TGTGCCAGCAGCTTCTCGGGGTTGGGGCAGTATTTT
CDR3 length: 16; D gene: .; V gene: TRBV20-1; clone size: .; J gene: TRBJ2-4; CDR3 protein: CSAREWETIAKNIQYF; CDR3 DNA: TGCAGTGCTAGAGAGTGGGAAACCATTGCCAAAAACATTCAGTACTTC
CDR3 length: 12; D gene: .; V gene: TRBV12-3/TRBV12-4; clone size: .; J gene: TRBJ1-2; CDR3 protein: CASSQTVYGYTF; CDR3 DNA: TGTGCCAGCAGTCAGACAGTCTATGGCTACACCTTC
CDR3 length: 14; D gene: .; V gene: TRBV12-3/TRBV12-4; clone size: few; J gene: TRBJ2-2; CDR3 protein: CASRFSPRGRELFF; CDR3 DNA: TGTGCCAGCAGGTTCTCCCCCCGGGGGCGGGAGCTGTTTTTT
CDR3 length: 15; D gene: TRBD1; V gene: TRBV27; clone size: .; J gene: TRBJ1-1; CDR3 protein: CASSWKDRGSTEAFF; CDR3 DNA: TGTGCCAGCAGTTGGAAAGACAGGGGATCCACTGAAGCTTTCTTT
CDR3 length: 14; D gene: TRBD1; V gene: TRBV11-3; clone size: few; J gene: TRBJ1-2; CDR3 protein: CASSLDIRDRDRTF; CDR3 DNA: TGTGCCAGCAGCTTAGACATCCGGGACAGGGATCGTACCTTC
CDR3 length: 15; D gene: .; V gene: TRBV7-2; clone size: .; J gene: TRBJ2-3; CDR3 protein: CASSPGPAWGDKQYF; CDR3 DNA: TGTGCCAGCAGCCCTGGCCCGGCCTGGGGAGATAAGCAGTATTTT
CDR3 length: 16; D gene: TRBD2; V gene: TRBV12-3/TRBV12-4; clone size: few; J gene: TRBJ2-4; CDR3 protein: CASSFGAGLNKNIQYF; CDR3 DNA: TGTGCCAGCAGTTTTGGAGCGGGGTTAAACAAAAACATTCAGTACTTC
CDR3 length: 15; D gene: .; V gene: TRBV2; clone size: .; J gene: TRBJ1-6; CDR3 protein: CASSDRAAYNSPLHF; CDR3 DNA: TGTGCCAGCAGTGATCGGGCAGCTTATAATTCACCCCTCCACTTT
CDR3 length: 14; D gene: TRBD1; V gene: TRBV12-5; clone size: .; J gene: TRBJ1-1; CDR3 protein: CASGFRGKNTEAFF; CDR3 DNA: TGTGCTAGTGGTTTCAGGGGGAAGAACACTGAAGCTTTCTTT
CDR3 length: 13; D gene: .; V gene: TRBV14; clone size: .; J gene: TRBJ1-5; CDR3 protein: CASTSHYNQPQHF; CDR3 DNA: TGTGCCAGCACCTCACATTATAATCAGCCCCAGCATTTT
CDR3 length: 21; D gene: .; V gene: TRBV20-1; clone size: .; J gene: TRBJ2-1; CDR3 protein: CSARDLRTIGSGPSWDNEQFF; CDR3 DNA: TGCAGTGCTAGAGATCTCAGGACTATCGGGTCTGGGCCCTCTTGGGACAATGAGCAGTTCTTC
CDR3 length: 13; D gene: TRBD2; V gene: TRBV7-3; clone size: few; J gene: TRBJ2-7; CDR3 protein: CASSTAGGYEQYF; CDR3 DNA: TGTGCCAGCAGTACTGCGGGAGGTTACGAGCAGTACTTC
CDR3 length: 14; D gene: .; V gene: TRBV24-1; clone size: many; J gene: TRBJ1-5; CDR3 protein: CATSDLRDNQPQHF; CDR3 DNA: TGTGCCACCAGTGATTTGCGAGACAATCAGCCCCAGCATTTT
CDR3 length: 16; D gene: .; V gene: TRBV5-1; clone size: few; J gene: TRBJ2-1; CDR3 protein: CASSLEKGIRANEQFF; CDR3 DNA: TGCGCCAGCAGCTTGGAGAAGGGTATTAGGGCCAATGAGCAGTTCTTC
CDR3 length: 16; D gene: .; V gene: TRBV9; clone size: few; J gene: TRBJ2-3; CDR3 protein: CASSVGSGQSTDTQYF; CDR3 DNA: TGTGCCAGCAGCGTAGGGTCAGGACAGAGCACAGATACGCAGTATTTT
CDR3 length: 15; D gene: .; V gene: TRBV2; clone size: .; J gene: TRBJ2-4; CDR3 protein: CASTRQGLAKNIQYF; CDR3 DNA: TGTGCCAGCACCCGGCAAGGGCTAGCCAAAAACATTCAGTACTTC
CDR3 length: 16; D gene: TRBD1; V gene: TRBV27; clone size: .; J gene: TRBJ2-7; CDR3 protein: CASSLLPGQGSYEQYF; CDR3 DNA: TGTGCCAGCAGTCTCCTACCGGGACAGGGCTCCTACGAGCAGTACTTC
CDR3 length: 16; D gene: TRBD2; V gene: TRBV20-1; clone size: .; J gene: TRBJ2-5; CDR3 protein: CSASRTSRSYQETQYF; CDR3 DNA: TGCAGTGCTAGTCGGACTAGCCGATCGTACCAAGAGACCCAGTACTTC
CDR3 length: 16; D gene: .; V gene: TRBV30; clone size: .; J gene: TRBJ2-3; CDR3 protein: CAWTGGKGISTDTQYF; CDR3 DNA: TGTGCCTGGACAGGGGGGAAGGGGATTAGCACAGATACGCAGTATTTT
CDR3 length: 14; D gene: .; V gene: TRBV7-2; clone size: .; J gene: TRBJ2-5; CDR3 protein: CASSLGGSPETQYF; CDR3 DNA: TGTGCCAGCAGCTTAGGGGGTAGCCCGGAGACCCAGTACTTC
CDR3 length: 11; D gene: TRBD1; V gene: TRBV29-1; clone size: few; J gene: TRBJ2-1; CDR3 protein: CSVEVSDREFF; CDR3 DNA: TGCAGCGTTGAAGTGTCGGACAGGGAGTTCTTC
CDR3 length: 13; D gene: .; V gene: TRBV29-1; clone size: few; J gene: TRBJ2-1; CDR3 protein: CSAFRDSYNEQFF; CDR3 DNA: TGCAGCGCATTCCGGGACTCCTACAATGAGCAGTTCTTC
CDR3 length: 13; D gene: .; V gene: TRBV20-1; clone size: once; J gene: TRBJ2-7; CDR3 protein: CSARRDSPHEQYF; CDR3 DNA: TGCAGTGCTAGAAGGGACTCCCCCCACGAGCAGTACTTC
CDR3 length: 14; D gene: .; V gene: TRBV20-1; clone size: .; J gene: TRBJ2-7; CDR3 protein: CSARFGRRPYQQYF; CDR3 DNA: TGCAGTGCTAGATTCGGCCGACGACCCTACCAGCAGTACTTC
CDR3 length: 16; D gene: .; V gene: TRBV6-2/TRBV6-3; clone size: many; J gene: TRBJ2-2; CDR3 protein: CASSYRGLLGTGELFF; CDR3 DNA: TGTGCCAGCAGCTACAGGGGACTGCTAGGGACCGGGGAGCTGTTTTTT
CDR3 length: 16; D gene: .; V gene: TRBV6-2/TRBV6-3; clone size: few; J gene: TRBJ2-3; CDR3 protein: CASSYPLGASTDTQYF; CDR3 DNA: TGTGCCAGCAGTTACCCTCTAGGGGCTAGCACAGATACGCAGTATTTT
CDR3 length: 15; D gene: TRBD2; V gene: TRBV6-4; clone size: many; J gene: TRBJ2-1; CDR3 protein: CASSGTSGSYNEQFF; CDR3 DNA: TGTGCCAGCAGTGGGACTAGCGGCTCCTACAATGAGCAGTTCTTC
CDR3 length: 12; D gene: .; V gene: TRBV4-2; clone size: .; J gene: TRBJ2-7; CDR3 protein: CASSHGSIEQYF; CDR3 DNA: TGTGCCAGCAGCCACGGATCTATCGAGCAGTACTTC
CDR3 length: 11; D gene: .; V gene: TRBV18; clone size: few; J gene: TRBJ1-1; CDR3 protein: CASSANTEAFF; CDR3 DNA: TGTGCCAGCTCGGCGAACACTGAAGCTTTCTTT
CDR3 length: 15; D gene: .; V gene: TRBV7-2; clone size: few; J gene: TRBJ2-1; CDR3 protein: CASSFRTSEGNEQFF; CDR3 DNA: TGTGCCAGCAGCTTTCGGACTTCAGAGGGCAATGAGCAGTTCTTC
CDR3 length: 13; D gene: .; V gene: TRBV12-3/TRBV12-4; clone size: few; J gene: TRBJ1-1; CDR3 protein: CASSSLGRTEAFF; CDR3 DNA: TGTGCCAGTAGTAGCCTGGGGCGAACTGAAGCTTTCTTT
CDR3 length: 12; D gene: .; V gene: TRBV7-8; clone size: few; J gene: TRBJ1-1; CDR3 protein: CASSMSFFEAFF; CDR3 DNA: TGTGCCAGTTCGATGAGTTTTTTCGAAGCTTTCTTT
CDR3 length: 13; D gene: .; V gene: TRBV4-1; clone size: .; J gene: TRBJ2-1; CDR3 protein: CASSQGGIDEQFF; CDR3 DNA: TGCGCCAGCAGCCAAGGGGGAATAGATGAGCAGTTCTTC
CDR3 length: 12; D gene: .; V gene: TRBV9; clone size: many; J gene: TRBJ2-5; CDR3 protein: CASSATGETQYF; CDR3 DNA: TGTGCCAGCAGCGCCACAGGAGAGACCCAGTACTTC
CDR3 length: 13; D gene: TRBD1; V gene: TRBV6-2/TRBV6-3; clone size: .; J gene: TRBJ1-2; CDR3 protein: CASDTGGWYGYTF; CDR3 DNA: TGTGCCAGCGATACAGGGGGCTGGTATGGCTACACCTTC
CDR3 length: 13; D gene: .; V gene: TRBV6-5; clone size: .; J gene: TRBJ2-4; CDR3 protein: CASSYDGDVIQYF; CDR3 DNA: TGTGCCAGCAGTTATGATGGGGATGTCATTCAGTACTTC
CDR3 length: 12; D gene: .; V gene: TRBV24-1; clone size: few; J gene: TRBJ2-4; CDR3 protein: CATSVDGDIQYF; CDR3 DNA: TGTGCCACCAGTGTTGACGGAGACATTCAGTACTTC
CDR3 length: 13; D gene: .; V gene: TRBV18; clone size: many; J gene: TRBJ2-5; CDR3 protein: CASSPGQRETQYF; CDR3 DNA: TGTGCCAGCTCGCCCGGACAGCGGGAGACCCAGTACTTC
CDR3 length: 17; D gene: .; V gene: TRBV7-9; clone size: few; J gene: TRBJ1-6; CDR3 protein: CASSLGPTGSYNSPLHF; CDR3 DNA: TGTGCCAGCAGCTTAGGACCGACGGGCTCCTATAATTCACCCCTCCACTTT
CDR3 length: 14; D gene: .; V gene: TRBV24-1; clone size: few; J gene: TRBJ2-7; CDR3 protein: CATSGGQGTYEQYF; CDR3 DNA: TGTGCCACCAGTGGGGGACAAGGAACCTACGAGCAGTACTTC
CDR3 length: 17; D gene: .; V gene: TRBV6-6; clone size: many; J gene: TRBJ2-6; CDR3 protein: CASSYFPGFTGANVLTF; CDR3 DNA: TGTGCCAGCAGTTACTTTCCGGGATTTACTGGGGCCAACGTCCTGACTTTC
CDR3 length: 12; D gene: .; V gene: TRBV9; clone size: .; J gene: TRBJ2-3; CDR3 protein: CASSDRDSWQYF; CDR3 DNA: TGTGCCAGCAGCGACCGGGACTCCTGGCAGTATTTT
CDR3 length: 17; D gene: .; V gene: TRBV4-2; clone size: .; J gene: TRBJ1-2; CDR3 protein: CASSQDGGGPPNYGYTF; CDR3 DNA: TGTGCCAGCAGCCAAGACGGGGGGGGGCCGCCTAACTATGGCTACACCTTC
CDR3 length: 15; D gene: TRBD1; V gene: TRBV12-3/TRBV12-4; clone size: .; J gene: TRBJ1-1; CDR3 protein: CASRLQGARDTEAFF; CDR3 DNA: TGTGCCAGCAGGCTACAGGGGGCGCGTGACACTGAAGCTTTCTTT
CDR3 length: 15; D gene: .; V gene: TRBV11-2; clone size: .; J gene: TRBJ2-1; CDR3 protein: CASSLLQGRRNEQFF; CDR3 DNA: TGTGCCAGCAGCTTACTACAGGGTAGGCGGAATGAGCAGTTCTTC